The clone carrying this T cell receptor beta chain was picked up many times. TCRdb re-analysed the multiplex PCR reads in MiXCR, keeping a single row per CDR3 protein. This sample carries 45,000 or so distinct CDR3 sequences, under 30% of them seen once, and the ten largest clones take approximately 8%. This entry is derived from a study of breast tumors, draining lymph nodes, adjacent tissues. The CDR3 runs 13 residues. V was clipped by 0 bases and J by 5 bases, with 5 bases between them. CDR1 is SGHDT and CDR2 is YYEEEE in the germline V gene. The clonotype comes from a female donor with breast cancer. Some clones in this sample may be carry-over from other donors' samples. Sequences were obtained from breast tumor tissue. This rearrangement joins TRBV5-6 to TRBJ2-2; D possibly corresponds to TRBD1 (5 bases). DNA for the CDR3: TGTGCCAGCAGCTTGGGACAGACCGGGGAGCTGTTTTTT. Its protein is CASSLGQTGELFF.